A selection of T cell receptor beta chains follows, all from one sample in a study of prognosis after radiotherapy for stage I lung cancer. TCRdb called the multiplex PCR reads again in MiXCR, with one record for every CDR3 protein. The table has around 56,000 distinct CDR3 sequences, roughly 29% seen once. The sequencing used PBMCs, collected before or after stereotactic body radiation therapy (not recorded which). These receptors originate from a donor aged 50 or older with non-small cell lung cancer. CDR3s include the opening cysteine and the closing phenylalanine or tryptophan. The D gene is left open where the match is weak. Clone size is given for some rows only: seen once, a few or many times, or a class if the clone is expanded.

size: many
J: TRBJ2-5
D: .
V: TRBV30
CDR3: CAWSSAGERETQYF
DNA: TGTGCCTGGAGCTCGGCAGGGGAGCGAGAGACCCAGTACTTC

size: many
J: TRBJ1-2
D: TRBD1
V: TRBV6-5
CDR3: CASSYTTGTDNGYTF
DNA: TGTGCCAGCAGTTACACTACCGGGACAGATAACGGCTACACCTTC

size: many
J: TRBJ1-2
D: .
V: TRBV11-2
CDR3: CASSQEEGRSGYTF
DNA: TGTGCCAGCAGCCAGGAGGAGGGTAGATCTGGCTACACCTTC

size: many
J: TRBJ2-7
D: .
V: TRBV11-2
CDR3: CASSSWGELSEQYF
DNA: TGTGCCAGCAGCTCCTGGGGAGAGCTCTCCGAGCAGTACTTC

size: many
J: TRBJ1-5
D: .
V: TRBV20-1
CDR3: CSAKTSGQPQHF
DNA: TGCAGTGCAAAAACCTCCGGTCAGCCCCAGCATTTT

size: few
J: TRBJ1-5
D: .
V: TRBV18
CDR3: CASSPGSANQPQHF
DNA: TGTGCCAGCTCACCGGGAAGCGCCAATCAGCCCCAGCATTTT

size: many
J: TRBJ1-2
D: TRBD1
V: TRBV7-2
CDR3: CASSGRDRGNYGYTF
DNA: TGTGCCAGCAGCGGTCGGGACAGGGGCAACTATGGCTACACCTTC

size: many
J: TRBJ2-3
D: .
V: TRBV2
CDR3: CASSESGADTQYF
DNA: TGTGCCAGCAGTGAATCCGGGGCAGATACGCAGTATTTT

size: .
J: TRBJ2-5
D: .
V: TRBV6-2/TRBV6-3
CDR3: CASSGRSGTETQYF
DNA: TGTGCCAGCAGCGGGCGGAGTGGTACGGAGACCCAGTACTTC

size: many
J: TRBJ1-6
D: .
V: TRBV2
CDR3: CASRTLGRLSSYNSPLHF
DNA: TGTGCCAGCAGGACGTTGGGACGTTTGAGCTCCTATAATTCACCCCTCCACTTT

size: many
J: TRBJ1-1
D: .
V: TRBV19
CDR3: CASRSGNTEAFF
DNA: TGTGCCAGTAGATCGGGTAACACTGAAGCTTTCTTT

size: many
J: TRBJ1-2
D: TRBD1
V: TRBV6-1
CDR3: CASRDRGRGGYTF
DNA: TGTGCCAGCAGGGACAGGGGGCGGGGGGGCTACACCTTC

size: many
J: TRBJ2-2
D: TRBD2
V: TRBV20-1
CDR3: CSARDQRGTGELFF
DNA: TGCAGTGCTAGAGATCAGCGGGGCACCGGGGAGCTGTTTTTT

size: .
J: TRBJ2-2
D: .
V: TRBV6-4
CDR3: CASSYLPGSSGELFF
DNA: TGTGCCAGCAGTTACCTCCCCGGGTCATCCGGGGAGCTTTTTTTT

size: many
J: TRBJ2-1
D: .
V: TRBV6-5
CDR3: CASSYSPNNEQFF
DNA: TGTGCCAGCAGTTACTCACCGAACAATGAGCAGTTCTTC

size: many
J: TRBJ2-6
D: .
V: TRBV5-1
CDR3: CASSWIGESSGANVLTF
DNA: TGCGCCAGCAGTTGGATAGGGGAAAGCTCTGGGGCCAACGTCCTGACTTTC

size: .
J: TRBJ1-1
D: .
V: TRBV4-1
CDR3: CASSHAGGGNTEAFF
DNA: TGCGCCAGCAGCCACGCTGGGGGGGGGAACACTGAAGCTTTCTTT

size: .
J: TRBJ1-2
D: .
V: TRBV5-1
CDR3: CASSLARRSDYGHTF
DNA: TGCGCCAGCAGCTTGGCCCGGCGTTCCGACTATGGCCACACCTTC

size: many
J: TRBJ2-3
D: .
V: TRBV3-1
CDR3: CASSQERLVSTDTQYF
DNA: TGTGCCAGCAGCCAAGAAAGACTAGTTAGCACAGATACGCAGTATTTT

size: many
J: TRBJ2-1
D: .
V: TRBV7-8
CDR3: CASSLVIGGTAKAYNEQFF
DNA: TGTGCCAGCAGCTTAGTTATCGGTGGGACCGCGAAGGCCTACAATGAGCAGTTCTTC

size: many
J: TRBJ2-7
D: .
V: TRBV3-2
CDR3: CASSRRRWAHEQYF
DNA: TGTGCCAGCAGCCGACGGCGTTGGGCCCACGAGCAGTACTTC

size: many
J: TRBJ1-1
D: .
V: TRBV5-1
CDR3: CASSLVGPGDTEAFF
DNA: TGCGCCAGCAGCTTGGTAGGGCCGGGGGACACTGAAGCTTTCTTT

size: many
J: TRBJ1-1
D: .
V: TRBV5-1
CDR3: CASSLEQNTEAFF
DNA: TGCGCCAGCAGCTTGGAACAGAACACTGAAGCTTTCTTT

size: .
J: TRBJ1-1
D: .
V: TRBV6-2/TRBV6-3
CDR3: CASSQQGSEAFF
DNA: TGTGCCAGCAGTCAACAGGGTTCTGAAGCTTTCTTT

size: many
J: TRBJ2-2
D: TRBD1
V: TRBV7-9
CDR3: CASSLPPMTGSSGELFF
DNA: TGTGCCAGCAGCTTACCCCCTATGACAGGGTCGTCCGGGGAGCTGTTTTTT

size: .
J: TRBJ1-6
D: .
V: TRBV6-1
CDR3: CASSPPEGSYCNSPLHF
DNA: TGTGCCAGCAGTCCTCCCGAGGGCTCCTACTGTAATTCACCCCTCCACTTT

size: many
J: TRBJ1-1
D: TRBD1
V: TRBV5-1
CDR3: CASSGQGGGLNTEAFF
DNA: TGCGCCAGCAGCGGACAGGGTGGAGGGCTTAACACTGAAGCTTTCTTT

size: many
J: TRBJ2-1
D: TRBD1
V: TRBV7-2
CDR3: CASSLQGAYEQFF
DNA: TGTGCCAGCAGCTTACAGGGGGCGTACGAGCAGTTCTTC

size: few
J: TRBJ2-3
D: .
V: TRBV15
CDR3: CATSREIAVLRADTQYF
DNA: TGTGCCACCAGCAGAGAAATAGCGGTCCTGCGGGCAGATACGCAGTATTTT

size: .
J: TRBJ2-7
D: TRBD2
V: TRBV28
CDR3: CASSFPLTSGVLNYEQYF
DNA: TGTGCCAGCAGTTTTCCCCTGACTAGCGGGGTGCTCAACTACGAGCAGTACTTC

size: many
J: TRBJ2-5
D: TRBD1
V: TRBV24-1
CDR3: CATSDLSRGRETQYF
DNA: TGTGCCACCAGTGATTTGTCCAGGGGGCGGGAGACCCAGTACTTC

size: many
J: TRBJ2-3
D: .
V: TRBV5-4
CDR3: CASSTGQRGTDTQYF
DNA: TGTGCCAGCAGCACCGGACAGCGCGGCACAGATACGCAGTATTTT